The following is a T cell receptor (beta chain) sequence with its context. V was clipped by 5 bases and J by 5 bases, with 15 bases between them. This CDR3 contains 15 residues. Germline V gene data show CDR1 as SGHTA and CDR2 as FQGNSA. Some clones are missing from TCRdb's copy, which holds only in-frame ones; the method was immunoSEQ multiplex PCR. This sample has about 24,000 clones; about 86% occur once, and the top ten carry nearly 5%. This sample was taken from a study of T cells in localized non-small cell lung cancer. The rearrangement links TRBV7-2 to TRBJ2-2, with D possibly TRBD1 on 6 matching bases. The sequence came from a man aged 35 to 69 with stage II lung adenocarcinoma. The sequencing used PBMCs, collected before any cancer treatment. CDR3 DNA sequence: TGTGCCAGCAGCACCGGGACACGCAAAACCGGGGAGCTGTTTTTT. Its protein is CASSTGTRKTGELFF.